This TCR beta chain came from a study of control samples from healthy donors and cancer patients. TCRdb's copy holds only in-frame clones and misses some; the assay was immunoSEQ multiplex PCR. The sample lists about 60,000 clones; around 90% were seen once. Germline V gene sequence: CDR1 SGHTA, CDR2 FQGNSA. V was clipped by 5 bases and J by 4 bases, with 12 bases between them. This CDR3 is built from 14 residues. This chain links TRBV7-2 with TRBJ2-1; no definite D call. The origin of this receptor is a man between 40 and 49 years old with colorectal cancer. The sample was PBMCs. The CDR3 sequence is CASSPRVEYNEQFF. CDR3 bases: TGTGCCAGCAGCCCCCGTGTCGAGTACAATGAGCAGTTCTTC.